These T cell receptor beta chains were read from a single sample in a study of shared clonotypes between healthy human individuals. Profiled with immunoSEQ multiplex PCR; TCRdb holds only in-frame clones, not every one. The repertoire includes some 2,400,000 clones, approximately 94% of them detected once, and 0.1% to 0.15% sits in the top ten. The sequencing input was naive CD4+ T cells sorted from blood. These receptors were obtained from a man between 18 and 35 years old in good health. CDR3s include the opening cysteine and the closing phenylalanine or tryptophan. D genes are given only for firm matches. Only part of the rows carry a size: once, few, many, or a class if the clone is expanded.

clone_size	d_call	v_call	j_call	cdr3_nt	cdr3_aa
NA	NA	TRBV7-8	TRBJ2-5	TGTGCCAGCAGCTTCAGGAACCGGGAGCAAGAGACCCAGTACTTC	CASSFRNREQETQYF
once	NA	TRBV28	TRBJ2-7	TGTGCCAGCAGGAAGGGCAAACCCTACGAGCAGTACTTC	CASRKGKPYEQYF
NA	NA	TRBV19	TRBJ2-7	TGTGCCAGTAGTACCGCGACCCCCGGGTTGCACTCCTACGAGCAGTACTTC	CASSTATPGLHSYEQYF
few	NA	TRBV5-1	TRBJ2-7	TGCGCCAGCAGTCTGAGAGCAGGTCCGTACGAGCAGTACTTC	CASSLRAGPYEQYF
NA	NA	TRBV18	TRBJ2-7	TGTGCCAGCTCACCTCCTCCGGGGTCTAGCCGAGCGCCTACCGGGGAGCAGTACTTC	CASSPPPGSSRAPTGEQYF
NA	TRBD2	TRBV5-6	TRBJ2-2	TGTGCCAGCAGCTCTAGGGGAGGGATTCACACCGGGGAGCTGTTTTTT	CASSSRGGIHTGELFF
NA	NA	TRBV7-2	TRBJ1-3	TGTGCCAGCAGCTTAGGGGGGTACGGAAACACCATATATTTT	CASSLGGYGNTIYF
NA	NA	TRBV5-6	TRBJ2-1	TGTGCCAGCAGCCTCCAGCGTGGGAATGAGCAGTTCTTC	CASSLQRGNEQFF
NA	NA	TRBV28	TRBJ1-2	TGTGCCAGCAGTTGGCAGGGGTCTCGTGGCTACACCTTC	CASSWQGSRGYTF
NA	NA	TRBV7-9	TRBJ1-3	TGTGCCAGCAGCTTAGAAGTATCTGGAAACACCATATATTTT	CASSLEVSGNTIYF
NA	NA	TRBV28	TRBJ1-4	TGTGCCAGCAGTTCCGATGGAAAAAGGGGACGGGTTTTT	CASSSDGKRGRVF
NA	NA	TRBV10-3	TRBJ2-2	TGTGCCATCAGTGAAGGTCCCGCGAACACCGGGGAGCTGTTTTTT	CAISEGPANTGELFF
once	TRBD2	TRBV5-1	TRBJ2-5	TGCGCCAGCCGCCGATTTCCGGGAGGGCAAGAGACCCAGTACTTC	CASRRFPGGQETQYF
NA	NA	TRBV11-1	TRBJ1-1	TGTGCCAGCACCGCGCCGGGAAAATCGACTGAAGCTTTCTTT	CASTAPGKSTEAFF
NA	TRBD2	TRBV11-2	TRBJ2-1	TGTGCCAGCAGCTTAGACTTGGGACTAGTTCACAATGAGCCCTTCTTC	CASSLDLGLVHNEPFF
NA	NA	TRBV27	TRBJ1-6	TGTGCCAGCACCCGAGGGACGCTGTATAATTCACCCCTCCACTTT	CASTRGTLYNSPLHF
NA	TRBD2	TRBV27	TRBJ2-5	TGTGCCAGCAGATTCCGGGGGGGTTGGGAGACCCAGTACTTC	CASRFRGGWETQYF
NA	NA	TRBV7-8	TRBJ2-5	TGTGCCAGCAGCCTAGGACAACGGGAGACCCAGTACTTC	CASSLGQRETQYF
NA	TRBD2	TRBV27	TRBJ2-7	TGTGCCAGCAGTTTGGGCTTACCTAGGGGAGGGGAAAGCGAGCAGTACTTC	CASSLGLPRGGESEQYF
NA	TRBD2	TRBV18	TRBJ2-2	TGTGCCAGCTCACCTCCCAGCGGGAGACCCACCGGGGAGCTGTTTTTT	CASSPPSGRPTGELFF
NA	NA	TRBV7-2	TRBJ1-5	TGTGCCAGCAGCTTTAGTGGTTTAGGGGTTGGTGGCAATCAGCCCCAGCATTTT	CASSFSGLGVGGNQPQHF
NA	NA	TRBV30	TRBJ1-2	TGTGCCGTCGTTGTGGATTTGGGGGCTTATGGCTACACCTTC	CAVVVDLGAYGYTF
NA	NA	TRBV2	TRBJ1-5	TGTGCCAGCAGCAGGGAAAGCAATCAGCCCCAGCATTTT	CASSRESNQPQHF
NA	TRBD1	TRBV19	TRBJ2-5	TGTGCCAGTAGTACGAGACAGGGTAGTCGGGAGACCCAGTACTTC	CASSTRQGSRETQYF
NA	TRBD1	TRBV30	TRBJ1-5	TGTGCCTGGAGTGACCCCGGGACAGGGAGGCTTCAGCCCCAGCATTTT	CAWSDPGTGRLQPQHF
NA	NA	TRBV7-2	TRBJ2-7	TGTGCCAGCAGCCCTAGGACGGCCCCCTACGAGCAGTACTTC	CASSPRTAPYEQYF
NA	TRBD1	TRBV27	TRBJ1-2	TGTGCCAGCAGTTTCAGGGACAGGGCTGGCTACACCTTC	CASSFRDRAGYTF
NA	NA	TRBV2	TRBJ1-1	TGTGCCAGCACGACCCGACAATCGCACACTGAAGCTTTCTTT	CASTTRQSHTEAFF
NA	TRBD1	TRBV6-5	TRBJ2-7	TGTGCCAGCAGTTGGGGACAGTTAGGCGAGCAGTACTTC	CASSWGQLGEQYF
NA	TRBD2	TRBV10-3	TRBJ2-7	TGTGCCAGCGGGACTAGCGCGAGCTCCTACGAGCAGTACTTC	CASGTSASSYEQYF
NA	NA	TRBV9	TRBJ2-1	TGTGCCAGCAGCGAAACACCGTTTTCCTACAATGAGCAGTTCTTC	CASSETPFSYNEQFF
NA	NA	TRBV6-1	TRBJ2-1	TGTGCCAGCGACAGGACCTACAATGAGCAGTTCTTC	CASDRTYNEQFF
once	NA	TRBV10-3	TRBJ2-1	TGTGCCACGCAGGGGCCTGGTAATGAGCAGTTCTTC	CATQGPGNEQFF
NA	NA	TRBV30	TRBJ2-7	TGTGCCTGGAGTGAGGCCCCCTACGAGCAGTACTTC	CAWSEAPYEQYF
NA	NA	TRBV28	TRBJ1-2	TGTGCCAGCAGACCGGAATCGGGAGGGTTCTATGGCTACACCTTC	CASRPESGGFYGYTF
NA	NA	TRBV7-9	TRBJ1-3	TGTGCCAGCGGGGGCCTCAATTCTGGAAACACCATATATTTT	CASGGLNSGNTIYF
NA	NA	TRBV5-1	TRBJ2-3	TGCGCCAGCAGCGTGGGCGCTGGCACAGATACGCAGTATTTT	CASSVGAGTDTQYF
NA	NA	TRBV6-1	TRBJ1-4	TGTGCCCGGCAAGGGCGGCCCTGGGGTGAAAAACTGTTTTTT	CARQGRPWGEKLFF
NA	NA	TRBV6-5	TRBJ1-1	TGTGCCAGCAGTTACTCGTCCAGGGCAAACACTGAAGCTTTCTTT	CASSYSSRANTEAFF
NA	NA	TRBV30	TRBJ2-2	TGTGCCTGGAGTGTACCGAACAGGGTAACCGGGGAGCTGTTTTTT	CAWSVPNRVTGELFF
NA	NA	TRBV19	TRBJ2-5	TGTGCCAGTAGGGGAGACCAAGAGACCCAGTACTTC	CASRGDQETQYF
NA	TRBD2	TRBV11-3	TRBJ2-1	TGTGCCAGCAGCTTAGCGGGGTACGGGACTAGCGGAAACAATGAGCAGTTCTTC	CASSLAGYGTSGNNEQFF
few	NA	TRBV7-9	TRBJ1-6	TGTGCCAGCAGCCAATTGTCGGGCTCACCCCTCCACTTT	CASSQLSGSPLHF
NA	TRBD2	TRBV7-9	TRBJ2-7	TGTGCCAGCCGAGGGGGCGCGCGACTAGCGGGAGGGGCCTACGAGCAGTACTTC	CASRGGARLAGGAYEQYF
NA	TRBD2	TRBV5-1	TRBJ2-3	TGCGCCAGCAGCCCGGGAGGTGGCACAGATACGCAGTATTTT	CASSPGGGTDTQYF
NA	NA	TRBV29-1	TRBJ2-2	TGCAGCGTCCAAGTTCAGGCCCGCCCCGGGGAGCTGTTTTTT	CSVQVQARPGELFF
once	NA	TRBV5-4	TRBJ2-1	TGTGCCAGCAGCTTGGAGGGGGTGTTGCAATTTAATGAGCAGTTCTTC	CASSLEGVLQFNEQFF
once	NA	TRBV10-3	TRBJ1-2	TGTGCCATCAGCGGAGGGGGGTCTAACTATGGCTACACCTTC	CAISGGGSNYGYTF
NA	NA	TRBV21-1	TRBJ1-2	TGTGCCAGCAGCCCATTTTTGAGGGGACAGGCGACGAGGTATGGCTACACCTTC	CASSPFLRGQATRYGYTF
NA	NA	TRBV25-1	TRBJ2-7	TGTGCCAGCAGTGAATATAAGGGTGACCCCTACGAGCAGTACTTC	CASSEYKGDPYEQYF
NA	NA	TRBV30	TRBJ2-5	TGTGCCTGGAGTGTACAGTTCCCCGAGACCCAGTACTTC	CAWSVQFPETQYF
once	NA	TRBV4-3	TRBJ1-2	TGCGCCAGCAGCCAAGAAAACTATGGCTACACCTTC	CASSQENYGYTF
NA	NA	TRBV11-2	TRBJ2-5	TGTGCCAGCAGCTGGGGATTGATAGAGACCCAGTACTTC	CASSWGLIETQYF
NA	NA	TRBV20-1	TRBJ1-1	TGCAGTGCTATGAACACTGAAGCTTTCTTT	CSAMNTEAFF
NA	TRBD2	TRBV4-1	TRBJ2-1	TGCGCCAGCAGCCGAGCGGGGGATGAGCAGTTCTTC	CASSRAGDEQFF
NA	NA	TRBV30	TRBJ1-2	TGTGCCTGGACCCCCCGGGGGATGTCCTCGAGTGGCTACACCTTC	CAWTPRGMSSSGYTF
NA	TRBD1	TRBV27	TRBJ2-5	TGTGCCAGCAGTTTATCCGCAGGGGGCTACGAGACCCAGTACTTC	CASSLSAGGYETQYF
NA	NA	TRBV18	TRBJ1-5	TGTGCCAGCTCACCAGGGGGGTTGGGCAATCAGCCCCAGCATTTT	CASSPGGLGNQPQHF
NA	TRBD1	TRBV5-4	TRBJ2-2	TGTGCCAGCAGCCCTGCTGGACAGGTTGGGGAGCTGTTTTTT	CASSPAGQVGELFF